These 13 T cell receptor beta chains share one sample of origin, sequenced in a study of monozygotic twins with inflammatory bowel disease. For each CDR3 protein, TCRdb gives one entry from its re-call of the 5' RACE reads, without DNA. This listing includes approximately 120,000 distinct CDR3 sequences. Sequenced: blood. These receptors all stem from a human donor with ulcerative colitis or Crohn's disease, or a healthy co-twin of an affected twin (not recorded which).

The V call is TRBV12-3 or TRBV12-4, the J call TRBJ2-1; TCRdb's D call of TRBD1 is untestable without DNA. This CDR3 has 19 residues. The CDR3: CASSSPGHGVISSYNEQFF.

This rearrangement joins TRBV7-8 to TRBJ2-2; as DNA is missing, the TRBD1 call by TCRdb cannot be tested. Germline V lookup: CDR1 SGHVS, CDR2 FQNEAQ. The CDR3 length is 15 residues. The CDR3: CASRAGTGSTGELFF.

The V gene is TRBV28, the J gene TRBJ2-3; TCRdb's D call, TRBD2, is unchecked because there is no DNA. This CDR3 has 16 amino acids. Germline V gene lookup returns CDR1 MDHEN and CDR2 SYDVKM. CDR3 sequence reads: CASSLPTVPSTDTQYF.

This chain joins TRBV12-3 or TRBV12-4 and TRBJ1-6; as DNA is missing, the TRBD1 call by TCRdb cannot be tested. The CDR3 is made up of 15 amino acids. CDR3: CASSPGSSYNSPLHF.

The chain has TRBV20-1 and TRBJ1-5. The CDR3 runs to 13 residues. Germline CDR1 is DFQATT and CDR2 is SNEGSKA (reference sequence). CDR3 in amino acids: CSARGRSNQPQHF.

CDR3 amino acids: CASSLWGPYEQYF. V usage is TRBV5-6 and J usage is TRBJ2-7; the D call of TRBD1 rests on TCRdb alone, since no DNA is present to check it. This CDR3 spans 13 amino acids. Germline values: CDR1 SGHDT, CDR2 YYEEEE.

J is TRBJ2-5 and V is TRBV12-3 or TRBV12-4; TCRdb gives TRBD2 as the D gene, but with no DNA this cannot be confirmed. The CDR3 has 18 residues. CDR3 loop: CASSGPGGWREIQETQYF.

The V call is TRBV7-3, the J call TRBJ2-3; TCRdb calls TRBD2, which cannot be checked without DNA. The germline CDR1 and CDR2 sequences are SGHTA and FQGTGA. The CDR3 totals 16 residues. The CDR3 sequence: CASSRFSGGAGDTQYF.

This CDR3 reads CAISETGYSGANVLTF. The J gene is TRBJ2-6, the V gene TRBV10-3; TCRdb returns TRBD1, unconfirmable since there is no DNA. The CDR3 is made up of 16 amino acids. Germline values: CDR1 ENHRY, CDR2 SYGVKD.

The rearrangement joins TRBV19 to TRBJ2-1; absent DNA, TCRdb's TRBD2 call cannot be checked. Germline loops: CDR1 LNHDA, CDR2 SQIVND (reference sequence). The CDR3 runs to 15 residues. CDR3 protein: CASSMGGVGYNEQFF.

The genes are TRBV5-1 and TRBJ2-7; the D call from TCRdb, TRBD1, cannot be confirmed without DNA. The germline V gene encodes CDR1 SGHRS and CDR2 YFSETQ. The CDR3 loop spans 12 amino acids. The CDR3: CASSHGQNEQYF.

The chain has TRBV20-1 and TRBJ2-1; the D gene TCRdb calls, TRBD1, cannot be checked with no DNA. Per the germline V gene, CDR1 is DFQATT and CDR2 is SNEGSKA (reference sequence). The CDR3 is 12 amino acids. The CDR3 here is CSARRGPNEQFF.

This chain uses TRBV2 with TRBJ2-3; TCRdb returns TRBD2, unconfirmable since there is no DNA. This CDR3 comprises 14 residues. The germline V gene has CDR1 SNHLY and CDR2 FYNNEI. The CDR3 region is CASMWEGWSDTQYF.